These T cell receptor beta chains were read from a single sample in a study of T cells in Graves' hyperthyroidism and ophthalmopathy. In TCRdb, the multiplex PCR reads were re-called with MiXCR into one record per CDR3 protein. The table has roughly 290,000 distinct CDR3 sequences, approximately 15% seen once; the top ten hold just over 55%. Sequencing was carried out using blood. The receptors derive from a woman aged 60-70 years with Graves' ophthalmopathy. The CDR3 runs from the conserved cysteine through the conserved F or W. The order of the fields is CDR3 length, D gene, J gene, V gene, clone size, CDR3 protein, CDR3 DNA. The D gene is left open where the match is weak. Size is stated for part of the rows, as once, few or many counts, or as a class when the clone is expanded.

15	.	TRBJ2-2	TRBV4-3	few	CASSQGRWGTGELFF	TGCGCCAGCAGCCAAGGTCGTTGGGGTACCGGGGAGCTGTTTTTT
16	.	TRBJ2-3	TRBV7-2	.	CASSYGAGTSTDTQYF	TGTGCCAGCAGCTACGGGGCGGGAACTAGCACAGATACGCAGTATTTT
14	TRBD1	TRBJ1-5	TRBV30	many	CAWRGQASNQPQHF	TGTGCCTGGCGGGGACAGGCTAGCAATCAGCCCCAGCATTTT
15	TRBD2	TRBJ2-5	TRBV11-2	.	CASSTIAGGQETQYF	TGTGCCAGCAGCACCATAGCGGGGGGCCAGGAGACCCAGTACTTC
11	.	TRBJ2-5	TRBV6-2/TRBV6-3	.	CASSYEETQYF	TGTGCCAGCAGTTACGAGGAGACCCAGTACTTC
16	.	TRBJ1-5	TRBV28	.	CASSLSGTYSNQPQHF	TGTGCCAGCAGTTTGAGCGGGACCTATAGCAATCAGCCCCAGCATTTT
16	.	TRBJ2-3	TRBV7-6	many	CASSLVAGSSTDTQYF	TGTGCCAGCAGCTTAGTGGCGGGGTCCAGCACAGATACGCAGTATTTT
14	.	TRBJ2-1	TRBV24-1	many	CATSDPKYYNEQFF	TGTGCCACCAGTGACCCGAAATACTACAATGAGCAGTTCTTC
12	.	TRBJ2-5	TRBV3-1	.	CASSQGSGTQYF	TGTGCCAGCAGCCAGGGAAGCGGGACCCAGTACTTC
16	TRBD2	TRBJ2-3	TRBV24-1	many	CATSDPSGGSSDTQYF	TGTGCCACCAGTGATCCTAGCGGGGGGTCTTCAGATACGCAGTATTTT
14	.	TRBJ2-7	TRBV3-1	many	CASSQELKFYEQYF	TGTGCCAGCAGCCAAGAATTGAAATTCTACGAGCAGTACTTC
12	.	TRBJ1-1	TRBV29-1	few	CSAANTATEAFF	TGCAGCGCGGCAAATACAGCCACTGAAGCTTTCTTT
15	.	TRBJ1-2	TRBV27	many	CASSINSGFNYGYTF	TGTGCCAGCAGTATCAACTCAGGGTTTAACTATGGCTACACCTTC
13	.	TRBJ2-5	TRBV20-1	.	CSATWTVAETQYF	TGCAGTGCTACCTGGACAGTAGCGGAGACCCAGTACTTC
16	.	TRBJ1-5	TRBV7-9	few	CASSLDGPDSNQPQHF	TGTGCCAGCAGCTTAGATGGACCAGATAGCAATCAGCCCCAGCATTTT
13	.	TRBJ2-3	TRBV5-1	many	CASSLQLTDTQYF	TGCGCCAGCAGCTTACAGCTCACAGATACGCAGTATTTT
14	.	TRBJ1-2	TRBV11-2	many	CASSRSGAVYGYTF	TGTGCCAGCAGCCGCTCTGGGGCAGTCTATGGCTACACCTTC
15	.	TRBJ2-4	TRBV7-2	.	CASSLYQGGLDIQYF	TGTGCCAGCAGCTTATACCAGGGGGGATTAGATATTCAGTACTTC
15	.	TRBJ2-6	TRBV7-8	many	CASSPQGIGANVLTF	TGTGCCAGCAGCCCACAGGGCATTGGGGCCAACGTCCTGACTTTC
15	TRBD2	TRBJ2-5	TRBV11-2	many	CASSSPREVGETQYF	TGTGCCAGCAGCTCCCCTCGGGAGGTAGGAGAGACCCAGTACTTC
14	.	TRBJ1-2	TRBV28	few	CASSPRSENYGYTF	TGTGCCAGCAGTCCCCGCAGTGAAAACTATGGCTACACCTTC
15	.	TRBJ1-2	TRBV5-6	few	CASSLLGVTNYGYTF	TGTGCCAGCAGCCTCCTCGGCGTCACTAACTATGGCTACACCTTC
13	.	TRBJ1-2	TRBV20-1	.	CSASSVGPYGYTF	TGCAGTGCTAGCTCGGTCGGCCCCTATGGCTACACCTTC
14	.	TRBJ1-5	TRBV2	few	CASSEARRNQPQHF	TGTGCCAGCAGTGAAGCCCGGCGCAATCAGCCCCAGCATTTT
12	.	TRBJ2-3	TRBV27	many	CARRGSPDTQYF	TGTGCCAGGAGAGGGAGCCCAGATACGCAGTATTTT
13	.	TRBJ1-5	TRBV7-2	many	CASSPSEVQPQHF	TGTGCCAGCAGCCCCAGTGAGGTTCAGCCCCAGCATTTT
14	.	TRBJ1-1	TRBV2	many	CASSQQARVTEAFF	TGTGCCAGCAGCCAACAGGCCCGAGTCACTGAAGCTTTCTTT
13	.	TRBJ2-1	TRBV10-1	few	CASPEARRDEQFF	TGCGCCAGCCCAGAGGCCAGAAGGGATGAGCAGTTCTTC